This TCR beta chain originates from a study of beta chain features in type 1 diabetes. Study observations and caveats: A moderate, significant TCRB CDR3 shortening appeared in type 1 diabetes across four CD4+ subsets. It was among patients, rather than healthy donors, that naive, central memory and Treg TCRB repertoires appeared more similar.

To note about this clone: Its antigen is not known.

V gave up 5 bases and J gave up 1 base, with 10 bases separating them. The V gene's germline CDR1 is MDHEN and CDR2 SYDVKM. The CDR3 runs 14 residues. Expressed TCRB transcripts were sequenced after all isolated RNA was converted to cDNA. Sequenced by immunoSEQ multiplex PCR; TCRdb stores in-frame clones only, minus some. The sample holds hundreds of thousands of clones; about an eighth are singletons and the top ten take less than 0.025%. This TCR derives from a man aged 18 to 35 with type 1 diabetes. The source material was naive CD4+ T cells from blood. This sequence joins TRBV28 and TRBJ2-3, with TRBD1 as a possible D gene (6 bases). The CDR3 bases are TGTGCCAGCAGTCAGGGACATCGCACAGATACGCAGTATTTT. Protein sequence: CASSQGHRTDTQYF.